Listed below are T cell receptor beta chains from one sample, sequenced in a study of a mutant IDH1 vaccine in newly diagnosed glioma. Sequencing was performed with immunoSEQ multiplex PCR; in TCRdb, only in-frame clones are kept and a portion is missing. The data show about 90,000 clones, around nine tenths seen once. No antigens are known for them. Sequencing was performed on PBMCs, taken from a glioma patient whose treatment included an IDH1 peptide vaccine. These receptors were taken from a woman aged 45 to 65 with glioma. The CDR3 runs from the conserved cysteine through the conserved F or W. Fields, in order: J gene, V gene, D gene, CDR3 protein, CDR3 DNA. A D gene is named only where the DNA matches it firmly.

j_gene: TRBJ2-7; v_gene: TRBV6-1; d_gene: .; CDR3aa: CASSGRTPTYEQYF; CDR3nt: TGTGCCAGCAGTGGTCGGACGCCTACCTACGAGCAGTACTTC
j_gene: TRBJ1-4; v_gene: TRBV28; d_gene: .; CDR3aa: CASSSHDTNEKLFF; CDR3nt: TGTGCCAGCAGTTCCCACGATACTAATGAAAAACTGTTTTTT
j_gene: TRBJ1-2; v_gene: TRBV9; d_gene: .; CDR3aa: CASSPPFRWNNYGYTF; CDR3nt: TGTGCCAGCAGCCCCCCCTTCCGGTGGAATAACTATGGCTACACCTTC
j_gene: TRBJ2-7; v_gene: TRBV30; d_gene: .; CDR3aa: CAWTTKGKKSEQYF; CDR3nt: TGTGCCTGGACCACCAAGGGGAAAAAGAGCGAGCAGTACTTC
j_gene: TRBJ1-1; v_gene: TRBV27; d_gene: .; CDR3aa: CASSSGLTNTEAFF; CDR3nt: TGTGCCAGCAGTTCGGGTCTGACGAACACTGAAGCTTTCTTT
j_gene: TRBJ2-3; v_gene: TRBV6-1; d_gene: .; CDR3aa: CASMAVASADTQYF; CDR3nt: TGTGCCAGCATGGCGGTGGCCTCCGCAGATACGCAGTATTTT
j_gene: TRBJ2-5; v_gene: TRBV13; d_gene: TRBD2; CDR3aa: CASSLVGGKSQYF; CDR3nt: TGTGCCAGCAGCTTAGTGGGAGGGAAGAGCCAGTACTTC
j_gene: TRBJ2-1; v_gene: TRBV9; d_gene: TRBD2; CDR3aa: CASSVLAGNYNEQFF; CDR3nt: TGTGCCAGCAGCGTTTTAGCGGGGAACTACAATGAGCAGTTCTTC
j_gene: TRBJ1-5; v_gene: TRBV30; d_gene: .; CDR3aa: CAWSSGFGNQPQHF; CDR3nt: TGTGCCTGGAGTTCGGGGTTCGGCAATCAGCCCCAGCATTTT
j_gene: TRBJ2-5; v_gene: TRBV2; d_gene: TRBD2; CDR3aa: CASSLLAGGKETQYF; CDR3nt: TGTGCCAGCAGCCTCCTAGCGGGAGGGAAGGAGACCCAGTACTTC
j_gene: TRBJ2-2; v_gene: TRBV7-2; d_gene: TRBD1; CDR3aa: CASSTGRTGVRELFF; CDR3nt: TGTGCCAGCAGCACAGGTCGGACAGGGGTTCGGGAGCTGTTTTTT
j_gene: TRBJ2-7; v_gene: TRBV6-1; d_gene: .; CDR3aa: CASSESRDPYEQYF; CDR3nt: TGTGCCAGCAGTGAATCTCGGGATCCTTACGAGCAGTACTTC